Below are 9 T cell receptor beta chains sequenced from a single sample in a study of T cell clones after liver transplantation. TCRdb keeps only in-frame clones here, not all; method: immunoSEQ multiplex PCR. The sample yields 70,000 to 95,000 clones, less than 85% seen once. Specimen: CD4+ T cells from blood, collected at the 22-month timepoint. These receptors were taken from a human patient who received a liver transplant. The graft donor may account for some of the T cells.

Concerning this clone: This sample also contains other DNA sequences that code for the same CDR3. The V gene is TRBV5-1, the J gene TRBJ1-2; D may be TRBD1 (5 bases). Looked up from germline, CDR1 is SGHRS and CDR2 is YFSETQ. The CDR3 has 13 residues. Trimming pared 0 bases from V and 3 bases from J, leaving 6 bases between. CDR3 residues: CASSLGGDYGYTF. CDR3 DNA sequence: TGCGCCAGCAGCTTGGGAGGGGACTATGGCTACACCTTC.

The genes are TRBV9 and TRBJ2-7; D perhaps matches TRBD1 (6 bases). The V gene's germline CDR1 is SGDLS and CDR2 YYNGEE. Between the trimmed V and J ends, which lost 0 bases and 5 bases, there was a span of 15 bases. The CDR3 runs to 15 residues. CDR3 in DNA: TGTGCCAGCAGCGTAGGGCAGGGGTCGTCGGACGAGCAGTACTTC. It is translated as CASSVGQGSSDEQYF.

The rearrangement joins TRBV5-1 to TRBJ1-1; D gene ambiguous. CDR1 and CDR2 from the germline V gene are SGHRS and YFSETQ. The CDR3 is 14 amino acids. V was cut by 2 bases and J by 2 bases, with 10 bases left in between. CDR3 DNA: TGCGCCAGCAGCTTAAATTCTGCAAACACTGAAGCTTTCTTT. Amino acid sequence: CASSLNSANTEAFF.

The V gene is TRBV5-4, the J gene TRBJ2-2; TRBD2 matches at 7 bases. The germline gives CDR1 SGHNT, CDR2 YYREEE (reference sequence). The CDR3 loop spans 15 amino acids. Losses at the gene ends were 0 bases for V and 4 bases for J; bases not matched to a gene: 3. CDR3 loop: CASSLGGRGTGELFF. The CDR3 coding sequence is TGTGCCAGCAGCTTGGGAGGGAGGGGCACCGGGGAGCTGTTTTTT.

V is TRBV19 and J is TRBJ1-3, with a tentative D call TRBD1 (6 bases). This CDR3 is built from 14 residues. Germline CDR1 LNHDA, CDR2 SQIVND (reference sequence). The germline V and J ends were trimmed by 7 bases and 7 bases, with 17 bases remaining between them. CDR3 DNA: TGTGCCAGTACCATCGCCAGGGGAGCCAACACCATATATTTT. It codes for CASTIARGANTIYF. Supplemented by reference TRBV19 and TRBJ1-3, the full variable domain reads DGGITQSPKYLFRKEGQNVTLSCEQNLNHDAMYWYRQDPGQGLRLIYYSQIVNDFQKGDIAEGYSVSREKKESFPLTVTSAQKNPTAFYLCASTIARGANTIYFGEGSWLTVV.

The CDR3 nucleotides read TGTGCCAGCCAGCGGGGGGGACAAGAGACCCAGTACTTC. This translates into CASQRGGQETQYF. The chain employs TRBV7-9 and TRBJ2-5; 10 positions agree with TRBD2. V lost 8 bases to trimming and J lost 2 bases; unmatched junction nucleotides: 2. CDR1 is SEHNR, CDR2 FQNEAQ, per germline (reference sequence). The CDR3 has 13 residues.

This CDR3 reads CATPTGPGSPLHF. The CDR3, as DNA: TGTGCCACCCCGACAGGGCCGGGTTCACCCCTCCACTTT. This chain joins TRBV7-9 and TRBJ1-6, with 7 bases matching TRBD1. Trimming removed 10 bases from V and 9 bases from J; junction bases left unmatched: 9. This CDR3 comprises 13 residues. In germline, CDR1 is SEHNR, CDR2 FQNEAQ (reference sequence).

The rearrangement links TRBV7-2 to TRBJ2-3; D is ambiguous. Germline CDR1 SGHTA, CDR2 FQGNSA. This CDR3 comprises 14 residues. V lost 3 bases and J lost 0, with 7 bases in between. The CDR3: CASSFRSSTDTQYF. Here the CDR3 DNA reads TGTGCCAGCAGCTTTAGGTCTAGCACAGATACGCAGTATTTT.

The V gene is TRBV21-1, the J gene TRBJ2-1. TRBV21-1 is termed a pseudogene. There are 17 residues in the CDR3. In nucleotides, the CDR3 is TGTGCCAGCAGGAGAATCCTGCTACACCATTCCGACAATGAGCAGTTCTTC. Translated: CASRRILLHHSDNEQFF.